The 17 T cell receptor beta chains below come from one sample, sequenced in a study of blood T cell repertoires in COVID-19. Assay: immunoSEQ multiplex PCR; the TCRdb copy retains only in-frame clones and omits some. The profile covers under 200,000 clones, with over 65% appearing a single time and less than 9.5% taken by the ten largest. Material for sequencing was peripheral blood. All receptors derive from a man in his sixties with acute or convalescent COVID-19.

The rearrangement links TRBV4-1 to TRBJ1-6, with 7 nucleotides matching TRBD1. J gave up 9 bases and V 8 bases, and 16 bases lay outside the gene matches. CDR1 is MGHRA, CDR2 YSYEKL, per germline. The CDR3 contains 16 residues. The DNA of the CDR3 is TGCGCCAGCGCCAAAGCTCCGGACAGGATGAGTTCACCCCTCCACTTT. It is translated as CASAKAPDRMSSPLHF.

The V and J genes are TRBV6-2 or TRBV6-3 and TRBJ2-3; 8 bases map to TRBD1. V lost 4 bases, J lost 3 bases, and 12 bases stayed unmatched. Germline-derived CDR1 and CDR2 are MNHEY and SVGEGT. The CDR3 runs to 17 residues. The CDR3 sequence is CASSFPRTGTKTDTQYF. The CDR3 DNA sequence: TGTGCCAGCAGTTTTCCCAGGACAGGGACAAAAACAGATACGCAGTATTTT.

V usage is TRBV6-6 and J usage is TRBJ2-2, with 7 bases matching TRBD1. Germline V gene lookup returns CDR1 MNHNY and CDR2 SVGAGI (reference sequence). V lost 6 bases, J lost 3 bases, and 10 bases stayed unmatched. The CDR3 covers 16 residues. This chain's CDR3 is CASRSNDRVHTGELFF. CDR3 in DNA: TGTGCCAGCAGATCCAACGACAGGGTTCACACCGGGGAGCTGTTTTTT.

This sequence joins TRBV29-1 and TRBJ2-4, with a weak D call TRBD1 (6 bases). Deletions cut 4 bases from V and 0 bases from J, with 19 bases between. This CDR3 spans 17 amino acids. The V gene's germline CDR1 is SQVTM and CDR2 ANQGSEA. The CDR3 nucleotides read TGCAGCGTTGTATGGGGGCAAAGTTACCGAGCCAAAAACATTCAGTACTTC. This encodes CSVVWGQSYRAKNIQYF.

The genes are TRBV11-2 and TRBJ1-2, with TRBD1 matching over 9 bases. Germline CDR1 is SGHAT and CDR2 is FQNNGV. J gave up 8 bases and V 1 base, and 8 bases lay outside the gene matches. This CDR3 has 15 amino acids. DNA for the CDR3: TGTGCCAGCAGCTTAGGGGTGGGACAGGGTTTCGGCTACACCTTC. Amino acids: CASSLGVGQGFGYTF.

In its sample, this clone was seen a few times. The chain employs TRBV19 and TRBJ1-2; 7 bases fit TRBD1. V gave up 7 bases and J gave up 4 bases; unmatched junction bases: 9. Germline V gene lookup returns CDR1 LNHDA and CDR2 SQIVND (reference sequence). This CDR3 has 14 amino acids. The DNA for the CDR3 is TGTGCCAGTACCCACGGGGACAGCAGCTATGGCTACACCTTC. It encodes CASTHGDSSYGYTF.

The V call is TRBV5-5, the J call TRBJ2-5; 7 bases align to TRBD1. The CDR3 is 14 amino acids. J was trimmed by 5 bases and V by 3 bases; bases with no gene match: 7. The V gene's germline CDR1 is SGHKS and CDR2 YYEKEE (reference sequence). In DNA, the CDR3 is TGTGCCAGCAGCTCCCTACAGGGGCTGGAGACCCAGTACTTC. Translating it yields CASSSLQGLETQYF.

The chain links TRBV27 to TRBJ1-6, with D maybe TRBD1 (5 bases). The germline CDR1 and CDR2 sequences are MNHEY and SMNVEV (reference sequence). CDR3 length equals 15 residues. Trimming took 4 bases from V and 6 from J, leaving 13 bases between them. CDR3 sequence (DNA): TGTGCCAGCAGTTCCGGACAAAGCCTTAATTCACCCCTCCACTTT. Protein product: CASSSGQSLNSPLHF.

This clone was recorded once. J is TRBJ2-5 and V is TRBV4-1, with TRBD2 matching over 9 bases. CDR1 is MGHRA, CDR2 YSYEKL, per germline. This CDR3 is 16 amino acids long. J was trimmed by 2 bases and V by 2 bases; bases with no gene match: 6. Here the CDR3 DNA reads TGCGCCAGCAGCCAACTAGCGGGGATTAATCAAGAGACCCAGTACTTC. Protein product: CASSQLAGINQETQYF.

This chain links TRBV6-2 or TRBV6-3 with TRBJ2-6, with D perhaps matching TRBD2 (5 bases). The V and J ends lost 5 bases and 1 base respectively, with 15 bases between them. CDR3 length: 17 amino acids. CDR1 is MNHEY and CDR2 is SVGEGT in the germline V gene. CDR3 amino acids: CASSRRPGISGANVLTF. CDR3 sequence (DNA): TGTGCCAGCAGTCGCCGCCCCGGGATTTCTGGGGCCAACGTCCTGACTTTC.

The chain uses TRBV13 and TRBJ2-3; 9 positions match TRBD2. This CDR3 comprises 16 residues. J gave up 6 bases and V 3 bases, and 10 bases lay outside the gene matches. Germline V gives CDR1 PRHDT, CDR2 FYEKMQ (reference sequence). In DNA form, the CDR3 reads TGTGCCAGCAGCTTGGGGCCTAGCGGGGTCTTGGATACGCAGTATTTT. As protein: CASSLGPSGVLDTQYF.

V and J are TRBV5-1 and TRBJ1-1, with D possibly TRBD1 on 6 matching bases. Germline CDR1 reads SGHRS; CDR2 reads YFSETQ. V lost 4 bases, J lost 1 base, and 8 bases lay in between. CDR3 size: 13 residues. CDR3 bases: TGCGCCAGCAGCGAGGGACAGAACACTGAAGCTTTCTTT. Its protein product is CASSEGQNTEAFF. Variable domain in full (rest from reference TRBV5-1 and TRBJ1-1): KAGVTQTPRYLIKTRGQQVTLSCSPISGHRSVSWYQQTPGQGLQFLFEYFSETQRNKGNFPGRFSGRQFSNSRSEMNVSTLELGDSALYLCASSEGQNTEAFFGQGTRLTVV.

The chain uses TRBV5-5 and TRBJ1-4; D ambiguous. The germline V and J ends were trimmed by 2 bases and 8 bases, with 13 bases remaining between them. The CDR3 consists of 14 residues. From germline, CDR1 is SGHKS and CDR2 YYEKEE (reference sequence). The CDR3 sequence: CASSFISKNEKLFF. CDR3 sequence (DNA): TGTGCCAGCAGCTTCATTAGTAAGAACGAAAAACTGTTTTTT.

V and J are TRBV10-1 and TRBJ1-1; D gene ambiguous. CDR1 and CDR2 from the germline V gene are WNHNN and SYGVQD (reference sequence). V lost 1 base to trimming and J lost 4 bases, with 10 bases between them. There are 14 residues in the CDR3. The CDR3, as DNA: TGCGCCAGCAGTGAGTATACGGGGTCCACTGAAGCTTTCTTT. This encodes CASSEYTGSTEAFF.

The rearrangement links TRBV5-4 to TRBJ2-5, with unresolved D. The CDR3 contains 13 residues. Trimming took off 0 bases at V and 1 base at J, with 4 bases between the two ends. CDR1 and CDR2 from the germline V gene are SGHNT and YYREEE (reference sequence). CDR3 in amino acids: CASSLAVQETQYF. For the CDR3, the DNA is TGTGCCAGCAGCTTGGCGGTCCAAGAGACCCAGTACTTC.

The rearrangement uses TRBV30 and TRBJ2-5; TRBD2 matches at 14 bases. Germline lookup yields CDR1 GTSNPN and CDR2 SVGIG (reference sequence). The V and J ends lost 0 bases and 6 bases, in that order; junction bases with no gene match: 12. This CDR3 comprises 18 residues. In DNA, the CDR3 is TGTGCCTGGAGTGTATTGTCGACTAGCGGGGGGGCCCTAAAGACCCAGTACTTC. This sequence encodes CAWSVLSTSGGALKTQYF.

Notes on this clone: The junction does not match germline at one end; this may be a read error. V is TRBV5-1 and J is TRBJ2-5; D gene uncertain. From germline, CDR1 is SGHRS and CDR2 YFSETQ. The CDR3 contains 14 residues. DNA of the CDR3: TGCGCCAGCACCTTGTCCCCTAAACAAGAGACCCAGTACTTC. This translates into CASTLSPKQETQYF.